These 10 T cell receptor beta chains came from one sample sequenced in a study of OX40 agonist ivuxolimab in advanced cancers. Clones were read by immunoSEQ multiplex PCR, and TCRdb kept only the in-frame ones, dropping some. The sample lists some 66,000 clones, roughly 73% seen once, with roughly 1.6% in the top ten. The sample here was CD4+ or CD8+ T cells sorted from blood, taken in a trial of the OX40 agonist ivuxolimab. The receptors were sampled from an adult with an advanced solid tumor such as melanoma, head and neck, liver or kidney cancer.

The V and J genes are TRBV12-5 and TRBJ2-5; possibly TRBD2 for D (5 bases). CDR3 length: 15 amino acids. The V gene lost 1 base and the J gene lost 5 bases, with 14 bases spanning the gap. Germline V CDR1 and CDR2: LGHNT, FRNRAP. The CDR3 reads CASGLGQRSGETQYF. DNA of the CDR3: TGTGCTAGTGGTTTGGGACAACGGAGCGGCGAGACCCAGTACTTC.

The chain joins TRBV30 to TRBJ2-3; 7 bases agree with TRBD2. The length of the CDR3 is 13 residues. Per the germline V gene, CDR1 is GTSNPN and CDR2 is SVGIG (reference sequence). V gave up 6 bases and J gave up 5 bases; unmatched junction bases: 8. This CDR3 reads CACYGGSRDTQYF. For the CDR3, the DNA is TGTGCCTGTTACGGGGGGTCGAGAGATACGCAGTATTTT.

The J gene is TRBJ1-1, the V gene TRBV6-6; D remains ambiguous. Looked up from germline, CDR1 is MNHNY and CDR2 is SVGAGI (reference sequence). The CDR3 has 14 residues. V was cut by 0 bases and J by 6 bases, with 11 bases left in between. The chain's CDR3 is CASSYSLGGAEAFF. DNA of the CDR3: TGTGCCAGCAGTTACTCGCTGGGTGGGGCTGAAGCTTTCTTT.

The CDR3, as DNA: TGTGCCAGCAGTCCGTCACCTGAAGCCAAAAACATTCAGTACTTC. Translation gives CASSPSPEAKNIQYF. The V and J genes are TRBV27 and TRBJ2-4; D not certain. The germline V gene has CDR1 MNHEY and CDR2 SMNVEV (reference sequence). V was cut by 5 bases and J by 0 bases, with 11 bases left in between. The CDR3 has 15 residues.

This chain links TRBV18 with TRBJ1-3; no clear D. With 1 base removed from V and 0 bases from J, the gap between germline ends came to 7 bases. CDR3 length equals 15 residues. Germline V gene lookup returns CDR1 KGHSH and CDR2 LQKENI. The CDR3 here is CASSPQGDSGNTIYF. CDR3 nucleotides: TGTGCCAGCTCACCACAGGGAGACTCTGGAAACACCATATATTTT.

This chain uses TRBV6-5 with TRBJ1-4; 11 bases fit TRBD1. The V segment lost 4 bases and the J segment 8 bases; nucleotides outside the gene matches: 9. The germline V gene has CDR1 MNHEY and CDR2 SVGAGI. The CDR3 is 16 residues long. CDR3 in amino acids: CASSSDGQGAGEKLFF. The CDR3 DNA is TGTGCCAGCAGTTCCGATGGACAGGGGGCTGGAGAAAAACTGTTTTTT.

The J gene is TRBJ2-3, the V gene TRBV5-1; no firm D call. CDR1 is SGHRS, CDR2 YFSETQ, per germline. The CDR3 covers 14 residues. Trimming cost V 5 bases and J 0 bases, with 10 bases left between them. CDR3 residues: CASRSGPSTDTQYF. The CDR3 DNA is TGCGCCAGCAGATCGGGTCCTAGCACAGATACGCAGTATTTT.

The sample holds a few counts of this clone. The rearrangement uses TRBV12-5 and TRBJ2-5; either TRBD1 or TRBD2 may fit D (6 bases each). The CDR3 is 15 residues long. Trimming left V 5 bases short and J 5 bases short, with 18 bases between. The germline gives CDR1 LGHNT, CDR2 FRNRAP. The CDR3 region is CASGPGGQGRETQYF. The CDR3 coding sequence is TGTGCTAGTGGTCCTGGTGGGCAGGGGAGGGAGACCCAGTACTTC.

Here the CDR3 DNA reads TGTGCCAGCAGCTTGGACAGGCTTGACGAGCAGTACTTC. Amino acid sequence: CASSLDRLDEQYF. The chain carries TRBV5-4 and TRBJ2-7; maybe TRBD1 (5 bases). The CDR3 is made up of 13 amino acids. Trimming stripped 0 bases from V and 5 bases from J, with 9 bases between. Germline CDR1 SGHNT, CDR2 YYREEE (reference sequence).

The V and J genes are TRBV4-1 and TRBJ2-5; D uncertain. With the DNA end fitting TRBJ2-7 better, the J assignment may be wrong. Per germline, CDR1 MGHRA and CDR2 YSYEKL. The CDR3 spans 14 residues. The DNA of the CDR3 is TGCGCCAGCAGCCTAAACATGGGTCCCTACGAGCAGTACTTC. It codes for CASSLNMGPYEQYF.